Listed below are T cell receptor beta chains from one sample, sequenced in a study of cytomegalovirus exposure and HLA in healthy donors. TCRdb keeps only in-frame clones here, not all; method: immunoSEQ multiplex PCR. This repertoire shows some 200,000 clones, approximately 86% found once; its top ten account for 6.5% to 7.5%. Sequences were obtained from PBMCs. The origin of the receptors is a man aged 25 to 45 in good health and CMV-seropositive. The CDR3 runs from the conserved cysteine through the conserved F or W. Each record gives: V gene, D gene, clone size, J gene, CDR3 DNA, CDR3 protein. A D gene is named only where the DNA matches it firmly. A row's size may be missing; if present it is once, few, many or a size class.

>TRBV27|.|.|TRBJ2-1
TGTGCCAGCAGACACGGGACAACTTACAATGAGCAGTTCTTC
CASRHGTTYNEQFF
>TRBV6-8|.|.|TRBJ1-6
TGTGCCAGCAGTTACCCCAAGTACAACTCACCCCTCCACTTT
CASSYPKYNSPLHF
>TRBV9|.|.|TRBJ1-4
TGTGCCAGCAGCCCTCAGGGGACTAATGAAAAACTGTTTTTT
CASSPQGTNEKLFF
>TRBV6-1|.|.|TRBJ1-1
TGTGCCAGCAGTGAATTAATGCCCGGTACGGAAGCTTTCTTT
CASSELMPGTEAFF
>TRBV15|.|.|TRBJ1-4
TGTGCCACCAGCAGAGATGTTGGCATAAATGAAAAACTGTTTTTT
CATSRDVGINEKLFF
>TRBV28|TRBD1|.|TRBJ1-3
TGTGCCAGCAGTTACCGGACAGGGGGAAACACCATATATTTT
CASSYRTGGNTIYF
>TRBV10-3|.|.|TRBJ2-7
TGTGCCATCAGTGGGGACTCCGGGACCTACGAGCAGTACTTC
CAISGDSGTYEQYF
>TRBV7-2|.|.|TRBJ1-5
TGTGCCAGCAGCTTAAACCGGGGTCAGCCCCAGCATTTT
CASSLNRGQPQHF
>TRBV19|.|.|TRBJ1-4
TGTGCCAGTAGCAGACTCTTCTCCCCCCTTAAGCTGTTTTTT
CASSRLFSPLKLFF
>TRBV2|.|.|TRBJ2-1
TGTGCCAGCAGTGAAGGCGGGTACTACAATGAGCAGTTCTTC
CASSEGGYYNEQFF
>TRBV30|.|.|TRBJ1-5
TGTGCCTGGAGTGCGGAGATTAATCAGCCCCAGCATTTT
CAWSAEINQPQHF
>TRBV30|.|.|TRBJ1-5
TGTGCCTGGAGTGTATGGGGAGGAAGTCAGCCCCAGCATTTT
CAWSVWGGSQPQHF
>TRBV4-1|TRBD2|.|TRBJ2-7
TGCGCCAGCAGCCAAGAGGGAGGGGACTTTCGGACCTACGAGCAGTACTTC
CASSQEGGDFRTYEQYF
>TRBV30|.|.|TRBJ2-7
TGTGCCTGGAGTCCCATGCTAGTAGGCGAGCAGTACTTC
CAWSPMLVGEQYF
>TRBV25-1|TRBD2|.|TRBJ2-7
TGTGCCAGCAACGAAGGGGGACTAGAGACCTACGAGCAGTACTTC
CASNEGGLETYEQYF
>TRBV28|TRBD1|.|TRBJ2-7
TGTGCCAGCAGTTTTCCCGGGACAGATTACGAGCAGTACTTC
CASSFPGTDYEQYF
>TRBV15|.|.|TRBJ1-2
TGTGCCAAATCATCGATTCGTCTTTATGGCTACACCTTC
CAKSSIRLYGYTF
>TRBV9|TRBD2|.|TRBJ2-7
TGTGCCAGCAGCGTAGAGGGACTAGCGGGTTACGAGCAGTACTTC
CASSVEGLAGYEQYF
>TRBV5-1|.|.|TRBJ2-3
TGCGCCAGCAGCTTGCCGGGGGCAGAAGATACGCAGTATTTT
CASSLPGAEDTQYF
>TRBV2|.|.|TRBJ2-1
TGTGCCAGCAGTGACCGGACTACCTACTACAATGAGCAGTTCTTC
CASSDRTTYYNEQFF
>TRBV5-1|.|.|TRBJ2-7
TGCGCCAGCAGCTTCGAGGGCGGCGAGCAGTACTTC
CASSFEGGEQYF
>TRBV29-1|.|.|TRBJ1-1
TGCAGCGTTGCGGCAACCCTCGGCGCTGAAGCTTTCTTT
CSVAATLGAEAFF
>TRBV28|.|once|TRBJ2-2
TGTGCCACCGAACATAGAAACACCGGGGAGCTGTTTTTT
CATEHRNTGELFF
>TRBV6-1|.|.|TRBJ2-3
TGTGCCAGCAGCCCCTTGGGATTCACAGATACGCAGTATTTT
CASSPLGFTDTQYF
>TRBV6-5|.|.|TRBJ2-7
TGTGCCAGCAGTTACAAGGGCGGTGGATCCTACGAGCAGTACTTC
CASSYKGGGSYEQYF
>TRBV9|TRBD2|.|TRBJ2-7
TGTGCCAGCAGCCCCGCGGGGGGACTAGCAACCTCCTACGAGCAGTACTTC
CASSPAGGLATSYEQYF
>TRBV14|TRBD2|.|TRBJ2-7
TGTGCCAGCAGCCAAAGAGCTAGCGGGATCCACGAGCAGTACTTC
CASSQRASGIHEQYF
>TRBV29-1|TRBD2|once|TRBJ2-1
TGCAGCGGGAGCGGGAATGCCTATGAGCAGTTCTTC
CSGSGNAYEQFF
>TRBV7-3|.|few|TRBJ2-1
TGTGCCAGCAGCTTTGGAGGGGGCTACAATGAGCAGTTCTTC
CASSFGGGYNEQFF
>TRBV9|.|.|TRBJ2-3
TGTGCCAGCAGCGTAGGGGCAGGGAGCACAGATACGCAGTATTTT
CASSVGAGSTDTQYF
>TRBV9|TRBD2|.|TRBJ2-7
TGTGCCAGCTCCCAAACTAGCGGGAGTCGGTACGAGCAGTACTTC
CASSQTSGSRYEQYF
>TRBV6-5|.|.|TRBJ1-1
TGTGCCAGCACCTCCTTCCGGGACCGGAACACTGAAGCTTTCTTT
CASTSFRDRNTEAFF
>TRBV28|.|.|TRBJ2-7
TGTGCCAGCACCACCCAAGGCGAGCAGTACTTC
CASTTQGEQYF
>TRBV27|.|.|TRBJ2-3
TGTGCCAGCACTCCACCGGGAATGAGGACAGATACGCAGTATTTT
CASTPPGMRTDTQYF
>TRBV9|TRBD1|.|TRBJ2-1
TGTGCCAGCAGCTCAACAGGGGCGAATGAGCAGTTCTTC
CASSSTGANEQFF